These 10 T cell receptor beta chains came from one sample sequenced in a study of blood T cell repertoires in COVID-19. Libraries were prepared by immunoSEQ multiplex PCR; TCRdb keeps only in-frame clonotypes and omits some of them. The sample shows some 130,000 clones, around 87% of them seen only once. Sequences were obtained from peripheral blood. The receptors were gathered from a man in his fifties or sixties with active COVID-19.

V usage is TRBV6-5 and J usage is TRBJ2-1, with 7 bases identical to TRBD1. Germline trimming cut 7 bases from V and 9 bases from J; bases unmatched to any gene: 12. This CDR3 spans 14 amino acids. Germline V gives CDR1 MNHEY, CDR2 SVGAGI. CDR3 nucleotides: TGTGCCAGCATCCCGAGCCTGACAGGGCTTGAGCAGTTCTTC. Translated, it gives CASIPSLTGLEQFF.

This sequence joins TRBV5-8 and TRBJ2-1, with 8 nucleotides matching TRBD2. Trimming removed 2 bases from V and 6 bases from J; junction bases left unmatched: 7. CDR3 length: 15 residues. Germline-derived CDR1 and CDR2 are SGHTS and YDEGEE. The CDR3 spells CASSFLSGGRNEQFF. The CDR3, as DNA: TGTGCCAGCAGCTTTCTAAGCGGGGGACGCAATGAGCAGTTCTTC.

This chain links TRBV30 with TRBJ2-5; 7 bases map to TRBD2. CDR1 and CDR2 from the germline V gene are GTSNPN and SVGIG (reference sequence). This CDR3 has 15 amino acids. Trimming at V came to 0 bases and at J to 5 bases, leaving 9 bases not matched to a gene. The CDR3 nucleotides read TGTGCCTGGAGTGTAGGCTCGGGAGGATCCGAGACCCAGTACTTC. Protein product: CAWSVGSGGSETQYF.

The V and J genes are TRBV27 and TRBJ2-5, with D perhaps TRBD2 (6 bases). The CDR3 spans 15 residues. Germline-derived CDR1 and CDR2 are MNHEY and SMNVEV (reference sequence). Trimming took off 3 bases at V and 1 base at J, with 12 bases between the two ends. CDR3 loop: CASSLGGGVQETQYF. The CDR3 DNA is TGTGCCAGCAGTTTGGGAGGTGGGGTCCAAGAGACCCAGTACTTC.

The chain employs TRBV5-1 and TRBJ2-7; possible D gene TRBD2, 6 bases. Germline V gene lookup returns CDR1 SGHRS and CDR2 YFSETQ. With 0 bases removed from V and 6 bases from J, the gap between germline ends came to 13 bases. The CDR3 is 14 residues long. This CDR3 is CASSLEGLASEQYF. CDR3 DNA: TGCGCCAGCAGCTTGGAGGGACTCGCCTCCGAGCAGTACTTC. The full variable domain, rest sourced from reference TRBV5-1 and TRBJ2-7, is KAGVTQTPRYLIKTRGQQVTLSCSPISGHRSVSWYQQTPGQGLQFLFEYFSETQRNKGNFPGRFSGRQFSNSRSEMNVSTLELGDSALYLCASSLEGLASEQYFGPGTRLTVT.

CDR3 DNA sequence: TGTGCCAGCAGCTTGGTAGGGAGCTCTGGGGCCAACGTCCTGACTTTC. Amino acid sequence: CASSLVGSSGANVLTF. The chain carries TRBV5-4 and TRBJ2-6, with TRBD2 as a possible D gene (5 bases). Trimming left V 0 bases short and J 0 bases short, with 7 bases between. The CDR3 is made up of 16 amino acids. Germline CDR1 reads SGHNT; CDR2 reads YYREEE (reference sequence). The complete variable domain, with remaining parts taken from reference TRBV5-4 and TRBJ2-6, reads ETGVTQSPTHLIKTRGQQVTLRCSSQSGHNTVSWYQQALGQGPQFIFQYYREEENGRGNFPPRFSGLQFPNYSSELNVNALELDDSALYLCASSLVGSSGANVLTFGAGSRLTVL.

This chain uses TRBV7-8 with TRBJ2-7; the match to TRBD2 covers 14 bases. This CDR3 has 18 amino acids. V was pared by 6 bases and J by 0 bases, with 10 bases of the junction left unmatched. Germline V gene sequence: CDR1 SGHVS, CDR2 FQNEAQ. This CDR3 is CASSPGLAGGSSSYEQYF. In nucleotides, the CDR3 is TGTGCCAGCAGTCCCGGACTAGCGGGGGGTTCCAGCTCCTACGAGCAGTACTTC. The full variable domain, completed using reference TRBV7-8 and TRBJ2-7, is GAGVSQSPRYKVAKRGQDVALRCDPISGHVSLFWYQQALGQGPEFLTYFQNEAQLDKSGLPSDRFFAERPEGSVSTLKIQRTQQEDSAVYLCASSPGLAGGSSSYEQYFGPGTRLTVT.

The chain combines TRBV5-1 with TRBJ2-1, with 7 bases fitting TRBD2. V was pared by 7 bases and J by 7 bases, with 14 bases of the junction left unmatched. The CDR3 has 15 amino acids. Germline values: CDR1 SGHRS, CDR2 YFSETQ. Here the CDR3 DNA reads TGCGCCAGCGGCGAGAACGAAGGACTAGGGAATGAGCAGTTCTTC. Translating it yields CASGENEGLGNEQFF.

This chain's CDR3 is CASSMVAGFQGNEQFF. CDR3 bases: TGTGCCAGTAGTATGGTAGCGGGGTTCCAGGGAAATGAGCAGTTCTTC. The chain recombines TRBV19 with TRBJ2-1; 8 bases line up with TRBD2. Germline assignment: CDR1 LNHDA and CDR2 SQIVND (reference sequence). The V segment lost 3 bases and the J segment 7 bases; nucleotides outside the gene matches: 11. The CDR3 loop spans 16 amino acids. The entire variable domain, with the rest obtained from reference TRBV19 and TRBJ2-1, is as follows: DGGITQSPKYLFRKEGQNVTLSCEQNLNHDAMYWYRQDPGQGLRLIYYSQIVNDFQKGDIAEGYSVSREKKESFPLTVTSAQKNPTAFYLCASSMVAGFQGNEQFFGPGTRLTVL.

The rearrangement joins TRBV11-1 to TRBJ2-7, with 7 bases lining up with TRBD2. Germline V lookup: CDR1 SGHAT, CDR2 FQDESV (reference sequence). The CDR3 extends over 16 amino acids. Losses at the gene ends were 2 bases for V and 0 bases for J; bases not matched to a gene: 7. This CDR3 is CASSLRAGVLSYEQYF. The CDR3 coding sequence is TGTGCCAGCAGCTTACGCGCGGGGGTCCTCTCCTACGAGCAGTACTTC.